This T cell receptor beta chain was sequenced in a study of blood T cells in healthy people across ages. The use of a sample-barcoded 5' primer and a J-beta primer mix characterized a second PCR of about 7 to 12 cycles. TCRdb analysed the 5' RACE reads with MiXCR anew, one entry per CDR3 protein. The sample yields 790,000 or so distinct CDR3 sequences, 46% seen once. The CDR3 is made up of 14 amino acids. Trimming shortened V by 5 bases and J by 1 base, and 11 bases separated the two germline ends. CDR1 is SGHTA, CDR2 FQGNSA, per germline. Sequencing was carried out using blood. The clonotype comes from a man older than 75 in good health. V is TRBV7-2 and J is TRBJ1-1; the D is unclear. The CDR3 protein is CASSVRRQNTEAFF. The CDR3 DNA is TGTGCCAGCAGCGTTCGTAGACAGAACACTGAAGCTTTCTTT.